This T cell receptor beta chain appears in the sequencing data of a study of cytomegalovirus exposure and HLA in healthy donors. Points on this clone: No antigen is known for it.

This CDR3 is 16 amino acids long. The ends lost 4 bases at V and 4 bases at J; junction bases unmatched: 11. Germline CDR1 and CDR2: ENHRY and SYGVKD. Overall study findings and caveats: Roughly even sequencing depth across donors was the assumption behind the presence/absence analyses.

The PCR had 60 Vbeta and 13 Jbeta primers. Generated by immunoSEQ multiplex PCR, the TCRdb table keeps only in-frame clones and is missing some. In the table there are 160,000 or so clones, approximately 78% of which are singletons. J is TRBJ1-2 and V is TRBV10-3; TRBD1 agrees at 8 bases. This TCR derives from a woman aged 40-49 years in good health and CMV-seronegative. Input material: PBMCs. CDR3 bases: TGTGCCATCAGTGGGGGGACAGGCGGAAACTTCTATGGCTACACCTTC. Translation: CAISGGTGGNFYGYTF.